This T cell receptor beta chain was captured by sequencing in a study of spatial heterogeneity in lung cancer. Overall study results and limits: Expanded intratumoral alpha and beta TCR counts tracked tumor mutation counts.

Per germline, CDR1 MNHEY and CDR2 SVGAGI. Trimming removed 4 bases from V and 3 bases from J, with 14 bases in between. The CDR3 is 15 amino acids. Ten or more counts support this clonotype. The antigen remains unidentified. TCRdb reprocessed the 5' RACE reads via MiXCR and lists one record per CDR3 protein. Seen here are around 95,000 distinct CDR3 sequences, nearly 4.5% observed once, and the top ten hold less than 25%. Time point: sample taken at primary tumor resection. The rearrangement joins TRBV6-5 to TRBJ2-3; D call uncertain. The sequences come from lung tumor tissue, collected at surgery. This clonotype originated in a male donor with early-stage non-small cell lung cancer. CDR3 in amino acids: CASSFRVEGTDTQYF. As DNA, the CDR3 is TGTGCCAGCAGTTTCCGCGTTGAAGGAACAGATACGCAGTATTTT.